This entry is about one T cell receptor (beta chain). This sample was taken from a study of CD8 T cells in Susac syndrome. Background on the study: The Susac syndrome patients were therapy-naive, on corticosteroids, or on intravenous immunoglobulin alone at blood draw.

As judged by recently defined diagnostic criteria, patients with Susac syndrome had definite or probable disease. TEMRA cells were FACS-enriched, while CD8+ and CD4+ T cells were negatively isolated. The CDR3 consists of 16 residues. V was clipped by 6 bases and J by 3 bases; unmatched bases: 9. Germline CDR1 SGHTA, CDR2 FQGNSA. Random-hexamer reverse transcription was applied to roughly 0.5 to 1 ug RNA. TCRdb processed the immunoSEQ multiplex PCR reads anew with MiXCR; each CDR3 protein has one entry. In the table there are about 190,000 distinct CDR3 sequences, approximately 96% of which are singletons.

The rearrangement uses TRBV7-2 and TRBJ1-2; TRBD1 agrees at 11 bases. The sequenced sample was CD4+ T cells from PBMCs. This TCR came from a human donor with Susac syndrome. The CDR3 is CASRPGTGGPYYGYTF. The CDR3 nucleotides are TGTGCCAGCAGACCAGGGACAGGGGGACCATACTATGGCTACACCTTC.